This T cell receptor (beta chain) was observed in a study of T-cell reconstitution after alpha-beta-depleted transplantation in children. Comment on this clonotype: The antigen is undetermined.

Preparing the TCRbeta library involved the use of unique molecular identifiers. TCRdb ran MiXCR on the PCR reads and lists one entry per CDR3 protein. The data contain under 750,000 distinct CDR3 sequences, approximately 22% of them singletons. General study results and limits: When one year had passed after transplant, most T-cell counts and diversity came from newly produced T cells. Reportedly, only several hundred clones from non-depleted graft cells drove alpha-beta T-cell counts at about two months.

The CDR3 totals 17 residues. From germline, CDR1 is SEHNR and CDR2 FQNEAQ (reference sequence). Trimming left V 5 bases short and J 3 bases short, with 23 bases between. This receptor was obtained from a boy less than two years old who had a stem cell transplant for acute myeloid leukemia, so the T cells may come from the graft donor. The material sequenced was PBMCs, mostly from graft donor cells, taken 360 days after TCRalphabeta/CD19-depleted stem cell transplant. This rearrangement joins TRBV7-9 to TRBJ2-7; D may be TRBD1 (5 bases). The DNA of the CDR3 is TGTGCCAGCAGCCGGGTGCCTTCGAAGGGGTCCTACTACGAGCAGTACGTC. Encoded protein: CASSRVPSKGSYYEQYV.